A single T cell receptor beta chain is shown here with its context. This sample is part of a study of blood T cell repertoires in COVID-19. Study details: Italy, Spain and the United States were the sources of the convalescent and acute COVID-19 samples.

Using immunoSEQ multiplex PCR, the repertoire was profiled, and TCRdb retains in-frame clones only, with some absent. The table lists 150,000 to 200,000 clones, approximately 90% of them singletons. The trim removed 4 bases at V and 0 bases at J, leaving 6 bases unmatched. Germline V gene data show CDR1 as SGHNT and CDR2 as YYREEE (reference sequence). The CDR3 is made up of 16 amino acids. This chain connects TRBV5-4 to TRBJ2-3; 9 bases align to TRBD1. The TCR sequence derives from a man aged 40-50 years with active or convalescent COVID-19. Sequenced material: peripheral blood. This CDR3 is CASSQGGQGSTDTQYF. The CDR3 coding sequence is TGTGCCAGCAGCCAGGGTGGACAGGGGAGCACAGATACGCAGTATTTT.